A single sample is the source of the 14 T cell receptor beta chains below, sequenced in a study of T-cell memory formation after mild COVID-19. TCRdb re-called the 5' RACE reads through MiXCR, storing one row per CDR3 protein. This sample has 350,000 or so distinct CDR3 sequences, with more than 20% found just once. Sequenced input: PBMCs or a T cell subset sorted from them (not recorded which). Receptor source: an adult woman who had mild COVID-19 (a few samples of this study predate the infection). Cell type and time point are not known.

This clonotype was counted only a few times. The chain recombines TRBV12-3 or TRBV12-4 with TRBJ2-4, with D possibly TRBD2 on 5 matching bases. Between the trimmed V and J ends, which lost 6 bases and 15 bases, there was a span of 18 bases. CDR3 length equals 12 residues. The CDR3 spells CASRRTLWLTYF. Written as DNA, the CDR3 is TGTGCCAGCAGGAGGACTCTCTGGCTTACGTACTTC.

Only a few counts were recorded for this clonotype. V gene TRBV4-3 combines with J gene TRBJ2-7; 9 bases match TRBD2. The CDR3 totals 15 residues. V was pared by 6 bases and J by 6 bases, with 12 bases of the junction left unmatched. From germline, CDR1 is LGHNA and CDR2 YSLEER. In DNA form, the CDR3 reads TGCGCCAGCAGTTCCAAGGTAGCGGGAGTTAGCGAGCAGTACTTC. It codes for CASSSKVAGVSEQYF.

In nucleotides, the CDR3 is TGTGCCAGCAGCTTACCAGGGACACCGCGGTACGAGCAGTACTTC. Its protein is CASSLPGTPRYEQYF. The rearrangement uses TRBV11-2 and TRBJ2-7; tentative D call: TRBD1 (6 bases). Trimming took 2 bases from V and 4 from J, leaving 15 bases between them. The length of the CDR3 is 15 residues. Germline assignment: CDR1 SGHAT and CDR2 FQNNGV.

This clonotype turned up a few times. The chain links TRBV24-1 to TRBJ2-1; the match to TRBD1 covers 7 bases. This CDR3 is built from 13 residues. The trim removed 7 bases at V and 12 bases at J, leaving 11 bases unmatched. Per the germline V gene, CDR1 is KGHDR and CDR2 is SFDVKD. The CDR3 protein is CATSDRVVNGQFF. Here the CDR3 DNA reads TGTGCCACCAGCGACAGGGTGGTGAACGGGCAGTTCTTC.

This clonotype was observed a few times. This chain uses TRBV18 with TRBJ2-7; TRBD2 matches 14 bases. Germline loops: CDR1 KGHSH, CDR2 LQKENI. V trimming: 0 bases; J trimming: 6 bases; junction bases outside the gene matches: 4. The CDR3 has 16 residues. DNA for the CDR3: TGTGCCAGCTCACCACCGGGACTAGCGGGAGAAGGCGAGCAGTACTTC. It is translated as CASSPPGLAGEGEQYF.

The gene calls are TRBV19 and TRBJ1-2; D not resolved. V lost 6 bases, J lost 3 bases, and 14 bases lay in between. Germline CDR1 is LNHDA and CDR2 is SQIVND (reference sequence). The CDR3 totals 14 residues. As DNA, the CDR3 is TGTGCCAGTAGATGGAAACAGAGCTACTATGGCTACACCTTC. It yields the protein CASRWKQSYYGYTF. The full variable domain, completed using reference TRBV19 and TRBJ1-2, is DGGITQSPKYLFRKEGQNVTLSCEQNLNHDAMYWYRQDPGQGLRLIYYSQIVNDFQKGDIAEGYSVSREKKESFPLTVTSAQKNPTAFYLCASRWKQSYYGYTFGSGTRLTVV.

This clonotype has a handful of counts. The V call is TRBV7-8, the J call TRBJ2-7; D is unclear. The germline V gene encodes CDR1 SGHVS and CDR2 FQNEAQ. The length of the CDR3 is 12 residues. Trimming cost V 1 base and J 3 bases, with 4 bases left between them. DNA of the CDR3: TGTGCCAGCAGCTTAGAATACTACGAGCAGTACTTC. It specifies CASSLEYYEQYF.

The chain is built from TRBV30 and TRBJ2-7; possibly TRBD2 for D (5 bases). Germline loops: CDR1 GTSNPN, CDR2 SVGIG (reference sequence). The CDR3 length is 13 residues. V dropped 5 bases and J dropped 0 bases, with 11 bases sitting between them. The chain's CDR3 is CAWSVEDSYEQYF. The CDR3 DNA sequence: TGTGCCTGGTCAGTGGAGGACTCCTACGAGCAGTACTTC.

Only a few counts were recorded for this clonotype. The V gene is TRBV5-1, the J gene TRBJ1-5; D is perhaps TRBD1 (5 bases). V lost 1 base to trimming and J lost 4 bases, with 12 bases between them. There are 15 residues in the CDR3. Looked up from germline, CDR1 is SGHRS and CDR2 is YFSETQ. DNA for the CDR3: TGCGCCAGCAGCTTGACCGGGACGGATAATCAGCCCCAGCATTTT. This codes for CASSLTGTDNQPQHF.

The sample holds a few counts of this clonotype. This sequence joins TRBV6-5 and TRBJ2-5; TRBD2 agrees at 9 bases. The CDR3 loop spans 15 amino acids. With V trimmed by 2 bases and J by 4 bases, 5 bases remained unmatched. Germline loops: CDR1 MNHEY, CDR2 SVGAGI. The CDR3 reads CASSYLAGGLETQYF. CDR3 nucleotides: TGTGCCAGCAGTTACCTGGCGGGAGGGCTAGAGACCCAGTACTTC.

This clonotype was counted only a few times. V and J are TRBV7-2 and TRBJ2-2, with D possibly TRBD2 on 5 matching bases. Looked up from germline, CDR1 is SGHTA and CDR2 is FQGNSA. CDR3 size: 13 residues. V was trimmed by 4 bases and J by 5 bases, leaving 8 bases between them. CDR3 nucleotide sequence: TGTGCCAGCAGCTGGACTCGTACCGGGGAGCTGTTTTTT. As protein: CASSWTRTGELFF.

This clonotype was recorded a few times. Written as DNA, the CDR3 is TGTGCCAGCAGCCGCCGGGGGGTGGTGAACACTGAAGCTTTCTTT. As protein: CASSRRGVVNTEAFF. V is TRBV11-2 and J is TRBJ1-1; maybe TRBD1 (5 bases). CDR3 length: 15 amino acids. Trimming removed 5 bases at V and 0 bases at J, with 13 bases between. Germline V lookup: CDR1 SGHAT, CDR2 FQNNGV.

This clonotype was detected a few times. The V call is TRBV12-3 or TRBV12-4, the J call TRBJ2-7; 7 bases match TRBD2. This CDR3 is 14 amino acids long. V was clipped by 5 bases and J by 3 bases; unmatched bases: 7. CDR3 protein: CASSDGGGNYEQYF. The CDR3 DNA is TGTGCCAGCAGTGATGGCGGGGGAAACTACGAGCAGTACTTC.

The rearrangement joins TRBV9 to TRBJ1-1; D perhaps matches TRBD1 (5 bases). Per the germline V gene, CDR1 is SGDLS and CDR2 is YYNGEE. V was cut by 3 bases and J by 2 bases, with 14 bases left in between. CDR3 size: 15 residues. The CDR3 region is CASSGRGGGNTEAFF. CDR3 nucleotides: TGTGCCAGCAGCGGACGTGGGGGGGGTAACACTGAAGCTTTCTTT.